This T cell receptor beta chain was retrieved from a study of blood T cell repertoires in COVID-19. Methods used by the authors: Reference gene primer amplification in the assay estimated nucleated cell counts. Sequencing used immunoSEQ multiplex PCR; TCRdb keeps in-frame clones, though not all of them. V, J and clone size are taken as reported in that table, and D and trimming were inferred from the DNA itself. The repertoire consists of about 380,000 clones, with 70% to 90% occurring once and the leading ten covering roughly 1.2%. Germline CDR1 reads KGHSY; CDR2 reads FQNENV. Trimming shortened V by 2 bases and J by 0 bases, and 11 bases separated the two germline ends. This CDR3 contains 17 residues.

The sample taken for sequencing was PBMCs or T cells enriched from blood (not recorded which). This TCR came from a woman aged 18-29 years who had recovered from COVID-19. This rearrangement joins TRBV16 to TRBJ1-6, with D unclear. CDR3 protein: CASSQGPGSSYNSPLHF. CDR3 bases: TGTGCCAGCAGCCAAGGGCCGGGGAGCTCCTATAATTCACCCCTCCACTTT. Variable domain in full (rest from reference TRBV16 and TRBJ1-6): GEEVAQTPKHLVRGEGQKAKLYCAPIKGHSYVFWYQQVLKNEFKFLISFQNENVFDETGMPKERFSAKCLPNSPCSLEIQATKLEDSAVYFCASSQGPGSSYNSPLHFGNGTRLTVT.